This T cell receptor (beta chain) appears in the sequencing data of a study of blood T cells in healthy people across ages. About the research overall: When template switching was applied, about one barcoded beta molecule was captured per two T cells. General study points: The recorded TCR beta diversity per million T cells decreased in a roughly linear manner with age. What prevented conclusive comparison of naive and antigen-experienced cells was that PBMCs were unsorted.

With 3 bases clipped from V and 8 bases from J, the junction kept 2 bases outside the gene matches. The CDR3 spans 12 residues. Germline CDR1 LNHNV, CDR2 YYDKDF (reference sequence). Sample-barcoded 5' priming and a J-beta primer mix drove a second PCR of roughly 6 to 12 cycles. Researchers report that a template-switch adaptor with 12 random nucleotides tagged each cDNA molecule. TCRdb fed the 5' RACE reads into MiXCR, producing one record per CDR3 protein. This table holds 750,000 to 1,000,000 distinct CDR3 sequences, about 27% found once. This clonotype has a handful of counts. Its antigen is undetermined. These same data were also listed under a study on T cells of mothers and their children.

This chain connects TRBV15 to TRBJ1-2; 8 bases agree with TRBD1. Sequenced: blood. The TCR was taken from a woman aged 40 to 55 in good health. CDR3 bases: TGTGCCACCAGCAGGACAGGGGAGGGCTACACCTTC. It yields the protein CATSRTGEGYTF.